A selection of T cell receptor beta chains follows, all from one sample in a study of cytomegalovirus exposure and HLA in healthy donors. This table comes from immunoSEQ multiplex PCR, and its TCRdb copy is limited to in-frame clones, with some not included. Found here are about 130,000 clones, around four fifths of them singletons; the top ten hold 1.5% to 1.9%. Sequencing was performed on PBMCs. These receptors all come from a man aged 35 to 55 in good health and CMV-seronegative. CDR3s include the opening cysteine and the closing phenylalanine or tryptophan.

CDR3: CASSLGENTEAFF
V: TRBV28
J: TRBJ1-1

CDR3: CASSPTGENQPQHF
V: TRBV2
J: TRBJ1-5

CDR3: CAISDLGLGTDTQYF
V: TRBV10-3
J: TRBJ2-3

CDR3: CASQDRDSDTEAFF
V: TRBV5-1
J: TRBJ1-1

CDR3: CASSIDRGGPYEQYF
V: TRBV5-1
J: TRBJ2-7

CDR3: CSVDSGGVTDTQYF
V: TRBV29-1
J: TRBJ2-3

CDR3: CASSILRGETDTQYF
V: TRBV19
J: TRBJ2-3

CDR3: CASSPQRGEETQYF
V: TRBV18
J: TRBJ2-5

CDR3: CASSLEQVNSPLHF
V: TRBV28
J: TRBJ1-6

CDR3: CSSSNMEEYEAFF
V: TRBV7-9
J: TRBJ1-1

CDR3: CATSRGTSGGYNEQFF
V: TRBV15
J: TRBJ2-1

CDR3: CASSPSGQSNTEAFF
V: TRBV5-1
J: TRBJ1-1

CDR3: CASSRTGGQETQYF
V: TRBV27
J: TRBJ2-5

CDR3: CASSKRQGEVSYEQYF
V: TRBV14
J: TRBJ2-7

CDR3: CASSLSSGAYNEQFF
V: TRBV27
J: TRBJ2-1

CDR3: CAIYRGPYNEQFF
V: TRBV19
J: TRBJ2-1

CDR3: CASSEALRGYEQYF
V: TRBV6-1
J: TRBJ2-7

CDR3: CASSEYIQGDYGYTF
V: TRBV25-1
J: TRBJ1-2

CDR3: CASSLRTSGQETQYF
V: TRBV5-6
J: TRBJ2-5

CDR3: CASSTSGRGNYEQYF
V: TRBV2
J: .

CDR3: CASSVPGVSGTLYEQYF
V: TRBV9
J: TRBJ2-7

CDR3: CASKTTGISNEKLFF
V: TRBV28
J: TRBJ1-4

CDR3: CASSQDTGNTEAFF
V: TRBV4-3
J: TRBJ1-1

CDR3: CATSSGLAGGPYEQYF
V: TRBV15
J: TRBJ2-7

CDR3: CASSLGAGQPQHF
V: TRBV5-6
J: TRBJ1-5

CDR3: CASSQDWGGSYNEQFF
V: TRBV4-3
J: TRBJ2-1

CDR3: CASSLVGYNEQFF
V: TRBV5-5
J: TRBJ2-1

CDR3: CASSLEGTGAYEQYF
V: TRBV5-1
J: TRBJ2-7

CDR3: CASTKERLAGHYEQYF
V: TRBV4-1
J: TRBJ2-7

CDR3: CASSYEPGLVSEQYF
V: TRBV6-5
J: TRBJ2-7

CDR3: CASMSRTYYGYTF
V: TRBV27
J: TRBJ1-2

CDR3: CAISAGGQETQYF
V: TRBV10-3
J: TRBJ2-5